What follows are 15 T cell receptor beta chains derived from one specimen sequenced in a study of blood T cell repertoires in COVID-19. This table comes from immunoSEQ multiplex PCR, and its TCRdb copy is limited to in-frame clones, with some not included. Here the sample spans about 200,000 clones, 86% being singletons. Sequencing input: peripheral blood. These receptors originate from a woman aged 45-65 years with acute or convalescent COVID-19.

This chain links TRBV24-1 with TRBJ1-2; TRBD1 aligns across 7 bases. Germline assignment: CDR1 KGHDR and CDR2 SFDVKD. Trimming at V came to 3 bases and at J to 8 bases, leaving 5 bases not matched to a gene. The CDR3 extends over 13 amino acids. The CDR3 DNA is TGTGCCACCAGTGATCCTGGACAGGAGGGCTACACCTTC. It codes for CATSDPGQEGYTF.

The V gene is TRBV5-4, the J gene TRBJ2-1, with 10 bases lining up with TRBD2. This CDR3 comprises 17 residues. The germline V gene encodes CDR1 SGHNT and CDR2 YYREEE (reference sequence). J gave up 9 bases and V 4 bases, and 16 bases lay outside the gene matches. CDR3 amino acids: CASSPRRTSGSEGEQFF. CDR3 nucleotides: TGTGCCAGCAGCCCGCGCCGGACTAGCGGATCCGAGGGTGAGCAGTTCTTC.

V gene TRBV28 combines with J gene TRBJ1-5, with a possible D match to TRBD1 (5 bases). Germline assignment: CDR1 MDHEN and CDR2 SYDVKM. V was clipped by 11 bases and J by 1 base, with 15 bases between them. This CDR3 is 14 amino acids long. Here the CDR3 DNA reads TGTGCCTCGTGCGGGGGGATCAGCAATCAGCCCCAGCATTTT. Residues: CASCGGISNQPQHF.

The CDR3 DNA reads TGTGCCAGCAGACCACATCGACCGACAGAAAACATTCAGTACTTC. Translated: CASRPHRPTENIQYF. The rearrangement uses TRBV6-5 and TRBJ2-4; tentative D call: TRBD1 (5 bases). With 6 bases removed from V and 5 bases from J, the gap between germline ends came to 17 bases. There are 15 residues in the CDR3. In germline, CDR1 is MNHEY, CDR2 SVGAGI.

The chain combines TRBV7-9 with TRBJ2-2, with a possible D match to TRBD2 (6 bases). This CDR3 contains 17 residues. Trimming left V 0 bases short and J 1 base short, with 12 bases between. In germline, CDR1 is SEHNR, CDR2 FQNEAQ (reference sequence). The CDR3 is CASSLALAAGNTGELFF. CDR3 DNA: TGTGCCAGCAGCTTAGCCTTAGCGGCGGGGAACACCGGGGAGCTGTTTTTT.

The CDR3 DNA reads TGTGCCAGCAGCTTGGGCCGGAGCACAGATACGCAGTATTTT. This translates into CASSLGRSTDTQYF. V usage is TRBV13 and J usage is TRBJ2-3, with no clear D. The CDR3 is made up of 14 amino acids. Germline V gene lookup returns CDR1 PRHDT and CDR2 FYEKMQ (reference sequence). Deletions cut 3 bases from V and 0 bases from J, with 7 bases between.

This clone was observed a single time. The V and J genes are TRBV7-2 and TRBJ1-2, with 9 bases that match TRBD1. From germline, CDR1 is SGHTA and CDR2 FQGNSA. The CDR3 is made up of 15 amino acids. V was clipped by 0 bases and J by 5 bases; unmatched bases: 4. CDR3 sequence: CASSLASGTGYGYTF. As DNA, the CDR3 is TGTGCCAGCAGCTTAGCCTCCGGGACAGGGTATGGCTACACCTTC.

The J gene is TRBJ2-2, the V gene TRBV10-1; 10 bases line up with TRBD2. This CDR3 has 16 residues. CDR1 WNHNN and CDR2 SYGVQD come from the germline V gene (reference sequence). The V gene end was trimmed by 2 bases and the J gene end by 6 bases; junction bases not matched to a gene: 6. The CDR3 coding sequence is TGCGCCAGCAGTGAGGCTAGCGGGAGTCGGGCCGGGGAGCTGTTTTTT. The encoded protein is CASSEASGSRAGELFF.

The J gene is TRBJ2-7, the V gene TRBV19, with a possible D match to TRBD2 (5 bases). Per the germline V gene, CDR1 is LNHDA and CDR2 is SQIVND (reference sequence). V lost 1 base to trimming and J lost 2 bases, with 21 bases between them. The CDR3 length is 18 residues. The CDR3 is CASSIAGGFGYVTYEQYF. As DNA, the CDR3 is TGTGCCAGTAGTATAGCTGGAGGTTTCGGATACGTAACCTACGAGCAGTACTTC.

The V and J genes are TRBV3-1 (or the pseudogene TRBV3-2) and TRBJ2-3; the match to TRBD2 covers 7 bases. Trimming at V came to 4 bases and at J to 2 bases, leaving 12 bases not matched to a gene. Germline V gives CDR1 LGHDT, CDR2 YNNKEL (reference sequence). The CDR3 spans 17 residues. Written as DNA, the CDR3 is TGTGCCAGCAGCCCCGAGGCGGCGCTAGCGGTCACAGATACGCAGTATTTT. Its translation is CASSPEAALAVTDTQYF.

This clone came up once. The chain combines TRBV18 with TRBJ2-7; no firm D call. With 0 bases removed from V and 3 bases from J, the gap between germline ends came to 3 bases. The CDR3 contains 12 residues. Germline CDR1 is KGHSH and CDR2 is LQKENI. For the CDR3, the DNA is TGTGCCAGCTCACCACCCAACTACGAGCAGTACTTC. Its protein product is CASSPPNYEQYF.

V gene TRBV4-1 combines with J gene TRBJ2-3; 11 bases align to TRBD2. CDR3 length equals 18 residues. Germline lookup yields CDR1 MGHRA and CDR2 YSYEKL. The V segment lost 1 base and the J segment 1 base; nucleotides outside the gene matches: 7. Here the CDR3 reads CASSQVGSGRGRTDTQYF. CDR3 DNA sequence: TGCGCCAGCAGCCAAGTAGGTAGCGGGAGGGGACGCACAGATACGCAGTATTTT.

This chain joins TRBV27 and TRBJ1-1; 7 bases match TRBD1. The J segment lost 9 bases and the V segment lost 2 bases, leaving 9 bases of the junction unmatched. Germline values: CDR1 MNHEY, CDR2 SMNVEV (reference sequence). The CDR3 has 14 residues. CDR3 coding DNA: TGTGCCAGCAGTTTAACGGCACAGGGGAAGCAAGCTTTCTTT. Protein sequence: CASSLTAQGKQAFF.

DNA for the CDR3: TGTGCCAGCAGCTTGCGTCTGAACACTGAAGCTTTCTTT. Translated, it gives CASSLRLNTEAFF. This sequence joins TRBV5-8 and TRBJ1-1, with unresolved D. This CDR3 is built from 13 residues. With 1 base removed from V and 0 bases from J, the gap between germline ends came to 4 bases. The germline gives CDR1 SGHTS, CDR2 YDEGEE. The full variable domain, its missing parts supplied by reference TRBV5-8 and TRBJ1-1, is EAGVTQSPTHLIKTRGQQATLRCSPISGHTSVYWYQQALGLGLQFLLWYDEGEERNRGNFPPRFSGRQFPNYSSELNVNALELEDSALYLCASSLRLNTEAFFGQGTRLTVV.

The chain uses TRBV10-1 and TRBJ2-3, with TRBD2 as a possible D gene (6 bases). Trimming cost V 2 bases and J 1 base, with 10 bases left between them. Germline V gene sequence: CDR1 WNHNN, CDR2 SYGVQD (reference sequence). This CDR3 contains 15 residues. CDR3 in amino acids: CASSEVSSGTDTQYF. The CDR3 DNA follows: TGCGCCAGCAGTGAGGTGTCTAGCGGCACAGATACGCAGTATTTT.